This entry lists 2 T cell receptor beta chains sequenced from one sample in a study of tumor and adjacent non-tumor tissue in lung cancer. The template was RNA from unsorted bulk tissue. TCRbeta libraries were built with three rounds of nested PCR, modified from ARM-PCR. TCRdb used MiXCR to reprocess the multiplex PCR reads, holding one entry per CDR3 protein. The table shows roughly 120,000 distinct CDR3 sequences, with more than 70% occurring only once. Specimen: lung tumor tissue. The receptors originated from a woman aged 60-70 years with non-small cell lung cancer.

Points on this clonotype: A much larger clonotype is one base distant, so this may be a read error. This chain joins TRBV20-1 and TRBJ1-1, with a weak D call TRBD1 (6 bases). The CDR3 loop spans 13 amino acids. Germline V gene sequence: CDR1 DFQATT, CDR2 SNEGSKA (reference sequence). CDR3 residues: CSAREGANTAAFF. CDR3 coding DNA: TGCAGTGCTAGAGAGGGGGCGAACACTGCAGCTTTCTTT.

A remark on this clonotype: Because it lacks the conserved phenylalanine or tryptophan at the end, this CDR3 is likely a read error. The V gene is TRBV11-3, the J gene TRBJ2-5; D possibly corresponds to TRBD2 (5 bases). This CDR3 is built from 17 residues. V shed 5 bases and J shed 0 bases, with 19 bases lying between them. The V gene's germline CDR1 is SGHNT and CDR2 YENEEA. DNA of the CDR3: TGTGCCAGCAGCACCAAAAGTGGAGGAGTTTACCAAGAGACCCAGTACTCC. Its protein product is CASSTKSGGVYQETQYS.